Below are 21 T cell receptor beta chains sequenced from a single sample in a study of CD8 T cells in ankylosing spondylitis. Study-level results: Characteristic of ankylosing spondylitis blood, it appeared, was a TCR beta motif comprising about eight highly homologous variants.

Antigens for these TCRs are unknown. MiXCR, run by TCRdb on the 5' RACE reads, gives a single entry per CDR3 protein. This table has roughly 470,000 distinct CDR3 sequences, 25% to 30% appearing once. The specimen sequenced was blood, either unsorted or a sorted T cell fraction (not recorded which). Source of these receptors: a male donor with ankylosing spondylitis.

This chain links TRBV30 with TRBJ1-1; D might be TRBD1 (5 bases). Germline V gene data show CDR1 as GTSNPN and CDR2 as SVGIG (reference sequence). The V gene lost 2 bases and the J gene lost 7 bases, with 11 bases spanning the gap. The CDR3 is 12 amino acids. The CDR3 nucleotides read TGTGCCTGGAGTCCCGGGGGGGGTGAAGCTTTCTTT. Amino acids: CAWSPGGGEAFF. The full variable domain, in which reference TRBV30 and TRBJ1-1 provide the parts outside the CDR3, is SQTIHQWPATLVQPVGSPLSLECTVEGTSNPNLYWYRQAAGRGLQLLFYSVGIGQISSEVPQNLSASRPQDRQFILSSKKLLLSDSGFYLCAWSPGGGEAFFGQGTRLTVV.

The chain uses TRBV20-1 and TRBJ1-6, with TRBD1 matching 8 bases. CDR3 size: 15 residues. V lost 6 bases and J lost 7; bases outside the gene matches: 11. Germline V gene sequence: CDR1 DFQATT, CDR2 SNEGSKA (reference sequence). CDR3 residues: CSASGQGLGNSPLHF. The DNA for the CDR3 is TGCAGTGCGTCAGGACAGGGATTAGGGAATTCACCCCTCCACTTT.

The V and J genes are TRBV15 and TRBJ1-5; D gene uncertain. CDR3 size: 14 residues. Germline CDR1 is LNHNV and CDR2 is YYDKDF (reference sequence). V lost 10 bases, J lost 3 bases, and 16 bases lay in between. As DNA, the CDR3 is TGTGCCATCGGGCGGGGTTTGGTCAATCAGCCCCAGCATTTT. This translates into CAIGRGLVNQPQHF.

A few counts support this clonotype. This chain uses TRBV7-2 with TRBJ1-2; no definite D call. The CDR3 is made up of 16 amino acids. The germline gives CDR1 SGHTA, CDR2 FQGNSA. V was trimmed by 1 base and J by 3 bases, leaving 15 bases between them. CDR3: CASSLDFGRRYYGYTF. The DNA for the CDR3 is TGTGCCAGCAGCTTAGACTTCGGGCGGCGATACTATGGCTACACCTTC. The whole variable domain, filled in from reference TRBV7-2 and TRBJ1-2, reads GAGVSQSPSNKVTEKGKDVELRCDPISGHTALYWYRQSLGQGLEFLIYFQGNSAPDKSGLPSDRFSAERTGGSVSTLTIQRTQQEDSAVYLCASSLDFGRRYYGYTFGSGTRLTVV.

Only a few counts were recorded for this clonotype. The V and J genes are TRBV3-1 and TRBJ2-3; D might be TRBD1 (5 bases). The V gene's germline CDR1 is LGHDT and CDR2 YNNKEL (reference sequence). Trimming took 1 base from V and 2 from J, leaving 10 bases between them. The CDR3 consists of 15 residues. CDR3 amino acids: CASSQGAQDTDTQYF. Here the CDR3 DNA reads TGTGCCAGCAGCCAAGGTGCACAGGACACAGATACGCAGTATTTT.

The genes are TRBV12-3 or TRBV12-4 and TRBJ2-1, with 8 bases matching TRBD2. The length of the CDR3 is 18 residues. V was pared by 5 bases and J by 3 bases, with 15 bases of the junction left unmatched. In DNA, the CDR3 is TGTGCCAGCAGTCCGCGCCGCTCGAGCGGGAGAAGCTACAATGAGCAGTTCTTC. Residues: CASSPRRSSGRSYNEQFF.

This chain joins TRBV3-1 and TRBJ2-2, with TRBD2 identical over 13 bases. The CDR3 has 17 amino acids. Trimming at V came to 4 bases and at J to 3 bases, leaving 5 bases not matched to a gene. Germline values: CDR1 LGHDT, CDR2 YNNKEL (reference sequence). In DNA form, the CDR3 reads TGTGCCAGCAGCCGCGGACTAGCGGGAGTCTACACCGGGGAGCTGTTTTTT. It encodes CASSRGLAGVYTGELFF.

This clonotype was seen a handful of times. V gene TRBV5-1 combines with J gene TRBJ2-1; D possibly corresponds to TRBD1 (5 bases). The CDR3 is 15 amino acids. Germline-derived CDR1 and CDR2 are SGHRS and YFSETQ. V lost 3 bases and J lost 0, with 10 bases in between. The CDR3, as DNA: TGCGCCAGCAGCTCCGACAGCAGCTCCTACAATGAGCAGTTCTTC. It specifies CASSSDSSSYNEQFF.

This rearrangement joins TRBV24-1 to TRBJ1-5; 9 bases map to TRBD1. The ends lost 4 bases at V and 4 bases at J; junction bases unmatched: 4. The CDR3 runs to 15 residues. The germline gives CDR1 KGHDR, CDR2 SFDVKD. CDR3 DNA sequence: TGTGCCACCAGTGACTCGGACAGGGGTAATCAGCCCCAGCATTTT. Translation gives CATSDSDRGNQPQHF.

This clonotype occurred a few times. The V gene is TRBV6-1, the J gene TRBJ1-6, with D unclear. Trimming removed 7 bases from V and 3 bases from J, with 13 bases in between. The germline CDR1 and CDR2 sequences are MNHNS and SASEGT. The CDR3 has 15 amino acids. This chain's CDR3 is CASTEWEDYNSPLHF. In DNA, the CDR3 is TGTGCCAGCACCGAATGGGAGGACTATAATTCACCCCTCCACTTT.

This clonotype was found a few times. The chain couples TRBV5-1 to TRBJ1-3; D possibly corresponds to TRBD1 (6 bases). Trimming shortened V by 3 bases and J by 0 bases, and 13 bases separated the two germline ends. Germline CDR1 reads SGHRS; CDR2 reads YFSETQ. This CDR3 has 16 residues. CDR3 residues: CASSSGTTSSGNTIYF. CDR3 in DNA: TGCGCCAGCAGCTCCGGGACAACGAGCTCTGGAAACACCATATATTTT.

The chain recombines TRBV7-6 with TRBJ2-1, with 12 bases that match TRBD2. The CDR3 loop spans 15 amino acids. The germline CDR1 and CDR2 sequences are SGHVS and FNYEAQ. Trimming took 5 bases from V and 5 from J; bases not matched to a gene: 4. CDR3 protein: CASSRGTSGHNEQFF. CDR3 in DNA: TGTGCCAGCAGCCGTGGGACTAGCGGGCACAATGAGCAGTTCTTC.

This CDR3 reads CSTHPGAGVDTQYF. In DNA, the CDR3 is TGCAGCACCCACCCCGGGGCGGGAGTAGATACGCAGTATTTT. The rearrangement links TRBV29-1 to TRBJ2-3; 7 bases line up with TRBD2. This CDR3 comprises 14 residues. V dropped 8 bases and J dropped 5; count of bases not matched to a gene: 13. Germline CDR1 and CDR2: SQVTM and ANQGSEA.

The table lists this clonotype with many counts. This chain connects TRBV5-1 to TRBJ2-1; a possible D gene is TRBD2 (6 bases). With 0 bases removed from V and 6 bases from J, the gap between germline ends came to 13 bases. This CDR3 comprises 15 residues. CDR1 is SGHRS and CDR2 is YFSETQ in the germline V gene. CDR3 loop: CASSLGPGVGNEQFF. The CDR3 region has the DNA TGCGCCAGCAGCTTGGGCCCGGGAGTGGGCAATGAGCAGTTCTTC.

The rearrangement links TRBV5-1 to TRBJ2-7; D is perhaps TRBD1 or TRBD2 (6 bases each). Looked up from germline, CDR1 is SGHRS and CDR2 is YFSETQ. CDR3 length: 14 residues. The ends were cut back, 1 base at V and 2 bases at J, with 10 bases in the middle. The CDR3 sequence is CASSLTGRPYEQYF. The CDR3 DNA is TGCGCCAGCAGCTTGACAGGGAGGCCCTACGAGCAGTACTTC.

This clonotype was seen a few times. The chain carries TRBV3-1 and TRBJ1-5; D call uncertain. The V and J ends lost 3 bases and 6 bases respectively, with 15 bases between them. Germline CDR1 LGHDT, CDR2 YNNKEL (reference sequence). The CDR3 has 15 amino acids. The CDR3 DNA reads as TGTGCCAGCAGCCAGAACACCCCGGGCGGTCAGCCCCAGCATTTT. Protein: CASSQNTPGGQPQHF.

The chain combines TRBV6-2 or TRBV6-3 with TRBJ2-2, with TRBD2 matching over 7 bases. Losses at the gene ends were 0 bases for V and 5 bases for J; bases not matched to a gene: 15. Germline V gives CDR1 MNHEY, CDR2 SVGEGT. This CDR3 has 19 amino acids. CDR3 sequence (DNA): TGTGCCAGCAGTTACTCGACATTAGCGGGCCGTTCACTAACCGGGGAGCTGTTTTTT. It yields the protein CASSYSTLAGRSLTGELFF.

This clonotype was observed a few times. This CDR3 is CSAREIPKPLDRYSYNEQFF. In DNA form, the CDR3 reads TGCAGTGCTAGAGAGATCCCCAAACCATTAGACAGGTACTCTTACAATGAGCAGTTCTTC. The chain uses TRBV20-1 and TRBJ2-1; D is possibly TRBD1 (6 bases). Trimming left V 0 bases short and J 4 bases short, with 28 bases between. Germline CDR1 and CDR2: DFQATT and SNEGSKA (reference sequence). There are 20 residues in the CDR3.

This clonotype appeared once. V usage is TRBV7-2 and J usage is TRBJ1-1; 7 bases map to TRBD1. Trimming took 1 base from V and 7 from J; bases not matched to a gene: 6. CDR1 is SGHTA and CDR2 is FQGNSA in the germline V gene. The CDR3 covers 14 residues. This CDR3 is CASSLERGGVEAFF. CDR3 DNA sequence: TGTGCCAGCAGCTTAGAGAGAGGGGGCGTTGAAGCTTTCTTT.

The DNA for the CDR3 is TGTGCCAGCAGGCCTCGGGACAGGGGCATTGAGCAGTTCTTC. This gives the protein CASRPRDRGIEQFF. The chain joins TRBV6-2 or TRBV6-3 to TRBJ2-1, with TRBD1 identical over 10 bases. The CDR3 runs to 14 residues. Germline CDR1 and CDR2: MNHEY and SVGEGT. With V trimmed by 6 bases and J by 9 bases, 8 bases remained unmatched.

The chain employs TRBV24-1 and TRBJ2-3, with TRBD2 matching over 7 bases. CDR1 is KGHDR and CDR2 is SFDVKD in the germline V gene. The length of the CDR3 is 15 residues. Trimming at V came to 9 bases and at J to 1 base, leaving 9 bases not matched to a gene. This chain's CDR3 is CATSGRERGTDTQYF. The CDR3 nucleotides are TGTGCCACCTCGGGGCGGGAGCGGGGCACAGATACGCAGTATTTT.